The clone carrying this T cell receptor beta chain was observed a handful of times. These data belong to a study of T-cell reconstitution after alpha-beta-depleted transplantation in children. Unique molecular identifiers tagged the TCRbeta library. TCRdb redid the calling of the PCR reads with MiXCR, one entry per CDR3 protein. The sample carries 250,000 to 300,000 distinct CDR3 sequences, more than 8% recorded once. CDR3 length equals 14 residues. The J segment lost 10 bases and the V segment lost 5 bases, leaving 9 bases of the junction unmatched. The receptor comes from a human donor who donated a stem cell graft to a child with SCID. The material was PBMCs from the stem cell graft donor, obtained from the stem cell graft. The V gene is TRBV12-3 or TRBV12-4, the J gene TRBJ2-1, with TRBD2 matching over 9 bases. CDR3: CASSLPWTSEEQFF. The CDR3 region has the DNA TGTGCCAGCAGTCTACCGTGGACTAGCGAAGAGCAGTTCTTC.